The clone carrying this T cell receptor (beta chain) was detected many times. This sample is part of a study of CD8+CD57+ T cells in acquired aplastic anemia. Genomic DNA served as template for TCR beta VDJ and CDR3 profiling. TCRdb re-derived calls from the reads in MiXCR, one entry per CDR3 protein. The profile shows hundreds of thousands of distinct CDR3 sequences, less than 35% of them singletons. The CDR3 runs 13 residues. Trimming at V came to 6 bases and at J to 5 bases, leaving 4 bases not matched to a gene. Germline-derived CDR1 and CDR2 are SNHLY and FYNNEI. Those patients picked for sequencing had displayed CD8+CD57+ cell expansion on flow cytometry.

The gene calls are TRBV2 and TRBJ1-2, with 9 positions matching TRBD1. The sample taken for sequencing was sorted CD4+, CD8+, or CD8+CD57+ T cells (not recorded which) from PBMCs. The source is a human donor with aplastic anemia. The CDR3 sequence: CASSDRGRYGYTF. The DNA for the CDR3 is TGTGCCAGCAGCGACAGGGGGAGGTATGGCTACACCTTC.